The sequence of this TCR beta chain was determined in a study of cytomegalovirus exposure and HLA in healthy donors. The CDR3 totals 13 residues. Between the trimmed V and J ends, which lost 2 bases and 12 bases, there was a span of 16 bases. Germline-derived CDR1 and CDR2 are MDHEN and SYDVKM. General study results and limits: Per a prior analysis, the majority of TCR beta V segments were productive roughly 87% or roughly 30% of the time. Donors were assumed by presence/absence analyses to have roughly uniform sequencing depth. A list of more than 150 TCR beta chains associated with cytomegalovirus was given.

About this clone itself: Its antigen is not identified.

The PCR ran on 60 Vbeta and 13 Jbeta primers. TCRdb's table, derived via immunoSEQ multiplex PCR, lists solely in-frame clones and lacks some. The sample has 150,000 to 200,000 clones; roughly 79% are singletons. Sequenced input: PBMCs. The clonotype originates from a woman between 40 and 50 years old in good health and CMV-seronegative. V and J are TRBV28 and TRBJ1-1; maybe TRBD1 (5 bases). DNA for the CDR3: TGTGCCAGCAGTTTAACTGGGACGGGGGTTACTTTCTTT. It is translated as CASSLTGTGVTFF.